This T cell receptor beta chain was found in a study of blood T cell repertoires in COVID-19. TCRdb's table, derived via immunoSEQ multiplex PCR, lists solely in-frame clones and lacks some. The repertoire holds 200,000 to 300,000 clones, with around 88% as singletons. CDR3 size: 16 residues. Germline-derived CDR1 and CDR2 are SGHRS and YFSETQ. Trimming removed 0 bases from V and 3 bases from J, with 12 bases in between. Cohorts were determined from participant-reported clinical history. The sequence was obtained from a woman aged 45-65 years who had recovered from COVID-19. Sequencing used PBMCs or T cells enriched from blood (not recorded which). The V and J genes are TRBV5-1 and TRBJ2-2; possible D gene TRBD2, 6 bases. For the CDR3, the DNA is TGCGCCAGCAGCTTGGTTACGGGAGCTTACACCGGGGAGCTGTTTTTT. Translation gives CASSLVTGAYTGELFF.